By frequency in the sample, the clone carrying this TCR beta chain is medium-sized. What it binds is unknown. These data come from a study of T and B cells in COVID-19 patients. Overall study findings and caveats: Highly clonal in active COVID-19, TRB repertoires exceeded healthy-donor diversity and richness at recovery.

Blood genomic DNA input for TRB amplification was about 240-550 ng. BIOMED2 TRB-A/B primer pools were used in multiplex TRB PCR. Via MiXCR, TCRdb re-called the multiplex PCR reads, giving one row per CDR3 protein. This sample has about 8,400 distinct CDR3 sequences, with roughly 24% found just once. The CDR3 is 13 amino acids. From germline, CDR1 is MNHEY and CDR2 SMNVEV (reference sequence). V was pared by 2 bases and J by 10 bases, with 14 bases between. This clonotype was obtained from a human donor who had recovered from COVID-19. The chain carries TRBV27 and TRBJ1-2; D not certain. Sequenced input: blood. CDR3 nucleotides: TGTGCCAGCAGTTTAAGTGGGCGCCCAACCTACACCTTC. Translation gives CASSLSGRPTYTF.